The 25 T cell receptor beta chains listed next were all sequenced from one sample in a study of radiotherapy plus CTLA-4 blockade in lung cancer. Sequenced by immunoSEQ multiplex PCR; TCRdb stores in-frame clones only, minus some. Among about 67,000 clones listed, roughly four fifths were seen once. Here the sequenced sample was peripheral blood, taken from a patient treated with radiotherapy plus ipilimumab. The source is a human donor with non-small cell lung cancer whose response to radiotherapy plus ipilimumab could not be evaluated. Some clones in this sample may be carry-over from other donors' samples.

The chain uses TRBV2 and TRBJ2-3; TRBD2 aligns across 8 bases. The germline V gene has CDR1 SNHLY and CDR2 FYNNEI. Losses at the gene ends were 6 bases for V and 1 base for J; bases not matched to a gene: 18. The CDR3 totals 19 residues. CDR3 sequence: CASRQGYYGGSGGTDTQYF. For the CDR3, the DNA is TGTGCCAGCAGACAGGGCTACTACGGTGGTAGCGGGGGCACAGATACGCAGTATTTT.

The sample holds one count of this clone. In DNA form, the CDR3 reads TGTGCCAGCAGAATAGCGGGGGGCACAGATACGCAGTATTTT. Its translation: CASRIAGGTDTQYF. The chain has TRBV2 and TRBJ2-3; the match to TRBD2 covers 9 bases. Germline-derived CDR1 and CDR2 are SNHLY and FYNNEI. With V trimmed by 6 bases and J by 1 base, 2 bases remained unmatched. CDR3 size: 14 residues.

The chain couples TRBV11-2 to TRBJ1-1; D possibly corresponds to TRBD1 (6 bases). Germline CDR1 reads SGHAT; CDR2 reads FQNNGV. The CDR3 sequence is 14 residues long. V was shortened by 1 base and J by 5 bases, with 11 bases between the two germline ends. CDR3 in amino acids: CASSLVTGKTEAFF. The CDR3 bases are TGTGCCAGCAGCTTAGTCACAGGGAAAACTGAAGCTTTCTTT.

V and J are TRBV30 and TRBJ2-3; D possibly corresponds to TRBD2 (7 bases). Germline-derived CDR1 and CDR2 are GTSNPN and SVGIG (reference sequence). Trimming stripped 8 bases from V and 5 bases from J, with 17 bases between. The CDR3 sequence is 13 residues long. The DNA of the CDR3 is TGTGCCCTGGATGGGGGGGCGGGAGATACGCAGTATTTT. Protein product: CALDGGAGDTQYF.

The chain employs TRBV1 and TRBJ2-5; TRBD2 reflects the table's D call only, with no check against the DNA. TRBV1 is a known pseudogene. The CDR3 covers 14 residues. Written as DNA, the CDR3 is TGCACCAGCAGCCAAGAAGCAAGACAAGAGACCCAGTACTTC. As protein: CTSSQEARQETQYF.

V gene TRBV5-6 combines with J gene TRBJ2-7; possibly TRBD2 for D (5 bases). Germline V gene sequence: CDR1 SGHDT, CDR2 YYEEEE. The CDR3 totals 14 residues. The V and J ends lost 5 bases and 2 bases respectively, with 14 bases between them. The CDR3 region has the DNA TGTGCCAGCAGGGCTGAGACGGGAACCTACGAGCAGTACTTC. Translated, it gives CASRAETGTYEQYF. The full variable domain, completed using reference TRBV5-6 and TRBJ2-7, is DAGVTQSPTHLIKTRGQQVTLRCSPKSGHDTVSWYQQALGQGPQFIFQYYEEEERQRGNFPDRFSGHQFPNYSSELNVNALLLGDSALYLCASRAETGTYEQYFGPGTRLTVT.

CDR3 sequence (DNA): TGTCCCCCCGGGGGGACGGACACTGAAGCTTTCTTT. Protein: CPPGGTDTEAFF. The rearrangement links TRBV6-4 to TRBJ1-1; a possible D gene is TRBD1 (5 bases). Germline CDR1 is MRHNA and CDR2 is SNTAGT. This CDR3 region has 12 residues.

V gene TRBV18 combines with J gene TRBJ1-2; 8 nucleotides line up with TRBD1. V trimming: 5 bases; J trimming: 6 bases; junction bases outside the gene matches: 5. The CDR3 sequence is 13 residues long. Germline loops: CDR1 KGHSH, CDR2 LQKENI. CDR3 protein: CASSLTGADGYTF. CDR3 coding DNA: TGTGCCAGCTCATTGACAGGGGCGGATGGCTACACCTTC. The variable domain in full, completed from reference TRBV18 and TRBJ1-2, reads NAGVMQNPRHLVRRRGQEARLRCSPMKGHSHVYWYRQLPEEGLKFMVYLQKENIIDESGMPKERFSAEFPKEGPSILRIQQVVRGDSAAYFCASSLTGADGYTFGSGTRLTVV.

The rearrangement joins TRBV15 to TRBJ2-7; D is perhaps TRBD1 (5 bases). CDR1 and CDR2 from the germline V gene are LNHNV and YYDKDF (reference sequence). Trimming shortened V by 1 base and J by 3 bases, and 10 bases separated the two germline ends. The CDR3 runs 14 residues. The CDR3, as DNA: TGTGCCACCAGCAGAGGGGGCGAGATCTACGAGCAGTACTTC. The encoded protein is CATSRGGEIYEQYF.

The chain combines TRBV5-1 with TRBJ2-3; 14 nucleotides match TRBD2. Per germline, CDR1 SGHRS and CDR2 YFSETQ. CDR3 length: 16 residues. V gave up 4 bases and J gave up 3 bases; unmatched junction bases: 4. The CDR3 here is CASSLGLAGGTDTQYF. The CDR3, as DNA: TGCGCCAGCAGCCTAGGACTAGCGGGGGGTACAGATACGCAGTATTTT.

The chain has TRBV7-2 and TRBJ2-7; 7 bases agree with TRBD1. The CDR3 has 16 amino acids. V trimming: 1 base; J trimming: 6 bases; junction bases outside the gene matches: 12. CDR1 and CDR2 from the germline V gene are SGHTA and FQGNSA. CDR3 loop: CASSLEASDRAGEQYF. The CDR3 region has the DNA TGTGCCAGCAGCTTAGAAGCTTCAGACAGGGCTGGCGAGCAGTACTTC. Complete variable domain (other parts from reference TRBV7-2 and TRBJ2-7): GAGVSQSPSNKVTEKGKDVELRCDPISGHTALYWYRQSLGQGLEFLIYFQGNSAPDKSGLPSDRFSAERTGGSVSTLTIQRTQQEDSAVYLCASSLEASDRAGEQYFGPGTRLTVT.

The chain couples TRBV4-1 to TRBJ2-2; D unresolved. This CDR3 has 13 residues. Germline-derived CDR1 and CDR2 are MGHRA and YSYEKL. V was cut by 1 base and J by 6 bases, with 6 bases left in between. The CDR3 DNA reads as TGCGCCAGCAGCCAAGGTATCGCCGGGGAGCTGTTTTTT. Residues: CASSQGIAGELFF.

The rearrangement joins TRBV7-2 to TRBJ1-2; 8 bases map to TRBD1. CDR3 size: 13 residues. J gave up 7 bases and V 1 base, and 2 bases lay outside the gene matches. In germline, CDR1 is SGHTA, CDR2 FQGNSA. CDR3 nucleotides: TGTGCCAGCAGCTTAGGCAGGGGGCTTGGCTACACCTTC. This sequence encodes CASSLGRGLGYTF. Full variable domain (remainder filled in from reference TRBV7-2 and TRBJ1-2): GAGVSQSPSNKVTEKGKDVELRCDPISGHTALYWYRQSLGQGLEFLIYFQGNSAPDKSGLPSDRFSAERTGGSVSTLTIQRTQQEDSAVYLCASSLGRGLGYTFGSGTRLTVV.

The gene calls are TRBV4-3 and TRBJ1-3; a possible D gene is TRBD1 (5 bases). Germline-derived CDR1 and CDR2 are LGHNA and YSLEER. CDR3 size: 14 residues. The V end lost 3 bases, the J end lost 7 bases, and 13 bases lay between the germline ends. The CDR3 here is CASSQGGIGNTIYF. CDR3 nucleotide sequence: TGCGCCAGCAGCCAGGGGGGGATTGGGAACACCATATATTTT.

The chain is built from TRBV19 and TRBJ1-2; no clear D gene. Germline loops: CDR1 LNHDA, CDR2 SQIVND (reference sequence). The CDR3 totals 12 residues. V dropped 0 bases and J dropped 8 bases, with 7 bases sitting between them. This chain's CDR3 is CASSIEGRGYTF. The CDR3, as DNA: TGTGCCAGTAGTATAGAGGGGAGAGGCTACACCTTC.

V is TRBV5-4 and J is TRBJ1-1; 7 bases fit TRBD1. Trimming cost V 4 bases and J 1 base; bases outside gene matches: 4. The V gene's germline CDR1 is SGHNT and CDR2 YYREEE (reference sequence). This CDR3 comprises 14 residues. The CDR3 DNA follows: TGTGCCAGCAGCCCTAGACAGGGGAACACTGAAGCTTTCTTT. Residues: CASSPRQGNTEAFF.

The chain employs TRBV29-1 and TRBJ2-5; D is perhaps TRBD1 (6 bases). The better agreement between TRBJ2-7 and the DNA end casts doubt on the J call. This CDR3 is 12 amino acids long. Per germline, CDR1 SQVTM and CDR2 ANQGSEA. CDR3: CSVEGTAYEQYF. The CDR3 DNA is TGCAGCGTTGAAGGGACAGCCTACGAGCAGTACTTC.

The gene calls are TRBV7-8 and TRBJ2-1; 7 bases are a match to TRBD1. The CDR3 loop spans 16 amino acids. Unmatched junction bases numbered 7, after V lost 5 bases and J lost 0 bases. CDR1 is SGHVS and CDR2 is FQNEAQ in the germline V gene. The CDR3 protein is CASSDLTGSSYNEQFF. CDR3 coding DNA: TGTGCCAGCAGCGACTTGACAGGGAGCTCCTACAATGAGCAGTTCTTC.

This clone has only a few counts. The V gene is TRBV28, the J gene TRBJ1-3; D unresolved. V gave up 0 bases and J gave up 0 bases, with 15 bases separating them. Germline CDR1 is MDHEN and CDR2 is SYDVKM. The CDR3 has 18 amino acids. The CDR3 here is CASSLWRSFQTSGNTIYF. The CDR3 DNA sequence: TGTGCCAGCAGTTTATGGAGGTCCTTTCAGACCTCTGGAAACACCATATATTTT.

This sequence joins TRBV30 and TRBJ1-4, with TRBD1 identical over 8 bases. The CDR3 is 14 amino acids. J was trimmed by 3 bases and V by 4 bases; bases with no gene match: 4. Germline CDR1 and CDR2: GTSNPN and SVGIG (reference sequence). CDR3 DNA: TGTGCCTGGAACCAGGGGGCCGCTAATGAAAAACTGTTTTTT. Protein sequence: CAWNQGAANEKLFF.

The chain combines TRBV4-2 with TRBJ2-7; 10 nucleotides align to TRBD2. The ends lost 0 bases at V and 3 bases at J; junction bases unmatched: 2. This CDR3 contains 15 residues. The germline V gene encodes CDR1 LGHNA and CDR2 YNFKEQ. The CDR3 here is CASSQEWTSGYEQYF. The DNA for the CDR3 is TGTGCCAGCAGCCAAGAGTGGACTAGCGGCTACGAGCAGTACTTC.

There are a few counts of this clone. The chain carries TRBV29-1 and TRBJ2-7, with D tentatively TRBD2 (6 bases). CDR3 size: 12 residues. Trimming pared 6 bases from V and 4 bases from J, leaving 13 bases between. The germline CDR1 and CDR2 sequences are SQVTM and ANQGSEA. This CDR3 reads CSVGLGGYEQYF. In nucleotides, the CDR3 is TGCAGCGTGGGGCTAGGAGGGTACGAGCAGTACTTC.

The chain links TRBV5-4 to TRBJ1-2, with 8 positions matching TRBD1. From germline, CDR1 is SGHNT and CDR2 YYREEE (reference sequence). J was trimmed by 8 bases and V by 4 bases; bases with no gene match: 19. This CDR3 is 17 amino acids long. The chain's CDR3 is CASSPATGAGLIGGYTF. As DNA, the CDR3 is TGTGCCAGCAGCCCAGCGACAGGGGCTGGATTAATAGGCGGCTACACCTTC.

V gene TRBV4-3 combines with J gene TRBJ2-7; D is uncertain. This CDR3 is 16 amino acids long. The V gene's germline CDR1 is LGHNA and CDR2 YSLEER. Trimming took off 1 base at V and 5 bases at J, with 18 bases between the two ends. The CDR3 reads CASSQGESKALDEQYF. In DNA, the CDR3 is TGCGCCAGCAGCCAAGGAGAATCAAAAGCTCTCGACGAGCAGTACTTC.

The rearrangement uses TRBV30 and TRBJ2-5, with D possibly being TRBD1 (6 bases). Between the trimmed V and J ends, which lost 5 bases and 0 bases, there was a span of 13 bases. Germline CDR1 GTSNPN, CDR2 SVGIG (reference sequence). This CDR3 comprises 14 residues. The CDR3 region is CAWDKQGYQETQYF. CDR3 in DNA: TGTGCCTGGGATAAACAGGGCTACCAAGAGACCCAGTACTTC.